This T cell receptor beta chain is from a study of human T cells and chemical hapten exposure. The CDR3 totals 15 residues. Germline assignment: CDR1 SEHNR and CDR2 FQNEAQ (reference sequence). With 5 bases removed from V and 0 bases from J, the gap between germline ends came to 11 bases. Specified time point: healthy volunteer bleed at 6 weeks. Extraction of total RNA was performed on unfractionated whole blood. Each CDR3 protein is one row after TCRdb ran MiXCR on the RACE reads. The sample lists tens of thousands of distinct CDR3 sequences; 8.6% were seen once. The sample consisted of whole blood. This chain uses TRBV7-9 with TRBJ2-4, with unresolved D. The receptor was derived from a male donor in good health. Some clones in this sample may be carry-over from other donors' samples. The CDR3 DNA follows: TGTGCCAGCAGCCGAGTAGACGAAGCCAAAAACATTCAGTACTTC. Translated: CASSRVDEAKNIQYF.